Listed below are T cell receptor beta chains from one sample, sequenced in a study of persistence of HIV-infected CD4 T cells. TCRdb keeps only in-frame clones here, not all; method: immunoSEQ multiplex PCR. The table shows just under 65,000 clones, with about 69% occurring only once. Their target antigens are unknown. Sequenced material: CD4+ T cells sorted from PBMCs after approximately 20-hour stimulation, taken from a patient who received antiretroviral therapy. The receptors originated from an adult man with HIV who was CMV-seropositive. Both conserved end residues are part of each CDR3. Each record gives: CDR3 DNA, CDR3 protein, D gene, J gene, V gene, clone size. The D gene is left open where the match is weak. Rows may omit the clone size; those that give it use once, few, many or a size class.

TGTGCCAGTAGTGACGGCCAACTCTCTGGAAACACCATATATTTT,CASSDGQLSGNTIYF,-,TRBJ1-3,TRBV19,-
TGTGCCAGCTCATACGGACAGGGTATGGGCACTGAAGCTTTCTTT,CASSYGQGMGTEAFF,TRBD1,TRBJ1-1,TRBV18,once
TGTGCCAGCAGTGAAGATAGCAGGGCCTACGAGCAGTACTTC,CASSEDSRAYEQYF,-,TRBJ2-7,TRBV2,-
TGTGCCAGCAGTTACGACTCCAAAAACATTCAGTACTTC,CASSYDSKNIQYF,-,TRBJ2-4,TRBV6-6,-
TGTGCCAGCAGCACAGACAGGGGGAGGTACGAGCAGTACTTC,CASSTDRGRYEQYF,TRBD1,TRBJ2-7,TRBV7-9,-
TGTGCCAGCAGTATCTCCACAGATACGCAGTATTTT,CASSISTDTQYF,-,TRBJ2-3,TRBV28,-
TGTGCCAGCAGCGTCAGGGGGGTTAACTATGGCTACACCTTC,CASSVRGVNYGYTF,TRBD1,TRBJ1-2,TRBV9,-
TGTGCCAGCAGTCGGGAGGGGAATGTCGGTGAAGCTTTCTTT,CASSREGNVGEAFF,-,TRBJ1-1,TRBV2,-
TGCGCCAGCAGCTTGGCGCCGAACTATCGGGACGAGCAGTACTTC,CASSLAPNYRDEQYF,-,TRBJ2-7,TRBV5-1,-
TGTGCCAGCAGCTTAGAAACAGGGAACTACGAGCAGTACTTC,CASSLETGNYEQYF,-,TRBJ2-7,TRBV11-2,-
TGTGCCAGCAGCGGATCCCAGGGGGTCTACACCGGGGAGCTGTTTTTT,CASSGSQGVYTGELFF,TRBD1,TRBJ2-2,TRBV9,few
TGTGCCAGCAGCTTAGAAGGCAGACGAAACACCATATATTTT,CASSLEGRRNTIYF,-,TRBJ1-3,TRBV7-9,-
TGTGCCAGTAACCAACCAGGGGGGGCCGGTTCACCCCTCCACTTT,CASNQPGGAGSPLHF,TRBD1,TRBJ1-6,TRBV28,-
TGTGCCAGCACGCCGGGCCAGACTAATGAAAAACTGTTTTTT,CASTPGQTNEKLFF,-,TRBJ1-4,TRBV6-5,-
TGCGCCAGCAGGGCGCAGTTGACAGGGGAGAGTGAGCAGTTCTTC,CASRAQLTGESEQFF,TRBD1,TRBJ2-1,TRBV5-1,-
TGTGCCAGCAGGGGCCATTCTACCTACGAGCAGTACTTC,CASRGHSTYEQYF,-,TRBJ2-7,TRBV27,-
TGTGCCAGCTCACCACGGGTTGCGCAGGGGGATCAGCCCCAGCATTTT,CASSPRVAQGDQPQHF,TRBD1,TRBJ1-5,TRBV18,-
TGTGCCAGCATCATCTCCGGGACTGTGAACACTGAAGCTTTCTTT,CASIISGTVNTEAFF,-,TRBJ1-1,TRBV6-6,few
TGTGCCAGCAGCCCGGCAGGGAACGAGCAGTTCTTC,CASSPAGNEQFF,-,TRBJ2-1,TRBV27,-
TGCGCCAGCAGGTTGGGGACAGATATCGAGCAGTACTTC,CASRLGTDIEQYF,TRBD1,TRBJ2-7,TRBV5-1,-
TGCGCCAGCAGCTCAGGACAGGGAGCTAACTATGGCTACACCTTC,CASSSGQGANYGYTF,TRBD1,TRBJ1-2,TRBV5-1,-
TGTGCCAGTAGTACCCCGAAGGGGGGAGAGACCCAGTACTTC,CASSTPKGGETQYF,-,TRBJ2-5,TRBV19,once
TGTGCCAGCAGTTACGCACAGGGGGCGCGTTCCTATGGCTACACCTTC,CASSYAQGARSYGYTF,TRBD1,TRBJ1-2,TRBV6-5,-
TGTGCCAGCAGCCATCCCGGAACGGGGGACCCCACAGATACGCAGTATTTT,CASSHPGTGDPTDTQYF,-,TRBJ2-3,TRBV4-2,-
TGTGCCACCAGCAGAGTAAGAGTCTCACCCCTCCACTTT,CATSRVRVSPLHF,-,TRBJ1-6,TRBV15,once
TGTGCCAGCAGTCAAAGACCGAGCTCTGGGGCCAACGTCCTGACTTTC,CASSQRPSSGANVLTF,-,TRBJ2-6,TRBV28,-
TGTGCCAGCAGCGCTGCGGTAAGCTCCTCTGGGGCCAACGTCCTGACTTTC,CASSAAVSSSGANVLTF,-,TRBJ2-6,TRBV9,-
TGTGCCAGCAGTTTATCCCCTCGAGGGGGTAGAGGCGAGCAGTACTTC,CASSLSPRGGRGEQYF,-,TRBJ2-7,TRBV28,-
TGTGCCAGCAGCTCTCGGACAGGGGCCTACAATGAGCAGTTCTTC,CASSSRTGAYNEQFF,TRBD1,TRBJ2-1,TRBV11-2,-
TGTGCCAGCAGCCCCCGACTCGGCACTGAAGCTTTCTTT,CASSPRLGTEAFF,-,TRBJ1-1,TRBV3-1/TRBV3-2,-
TGTGCCAGCAGGCCAGGTTTAGCGGGGCGCTACAATGAGCAGTTCTTC,CASRPGLAGRYNEQFF,TRBD2,TRBJ2-1,TRBV9,once
TGTGCCAGCAGCCCCCGTCCACTTGGGAATGAGCAGTTCTTC,CASSPRPLGNEQFF,-,TRBJ2-1,TRBV9,-
TGCGCCAGCAGCTTCCGGGACAGCACAGATACGCAGTATTTT,CASSFRDSTDTQYF,-,TRBJ2-3,TRBV5-1,-
TGTGCCAGCAGTTCCGGACAGTTTTATGGCTACACCTTC,CASSSGQFYGYTF,-,TRBJ1-2,TRBV28,-
TGTGCCAGCAGCCAAGACAGGGGGAACAATGAGCAGTTCTTC,CASSQDRGNNEQFF,TRBD1,TRBJ2-1,TRBV3-1/TRBV3-2,-
TGCGCCAGCCCACGCCGGGACAGGGTTAGGCGTACTGAAGCTTTCTTT,CASPRRDRVRRTEAFF,TRBD1,TRBJ1-1,TRBV10-1,-
TGTGCCAGCAGCCAGAAGAATACGCAGTATTTT,CASSQKNTQYF,-,TRBJ2-3,TRBV14,few
TGTGCCAGCAGTTTTACCCAGGCTATGCCCCAGCATTTT,CASSFTQAMPQHF,-,TRBJ1-5,TRBV27,-
TGTGCCAGTAGTATAGATCACACCAGCCCGAATAGTCAGCCCCAGCATTTT,CASSIDHTSPNSQPQHF,-,TRBJ1-5,TRBV19,-
TGTGCCAGCAGCCAGGCCAGCGGGGGGGCCTCCTCCTACGAGCAGTACTTC,CASSQASGGASSYEQYF,TRBD2,TRBJ2-7,TRBV3-1/TRBV3-2,-
TGTGCCAGCTCACCAGAGCGGGGACATGAAAAACTGTTTTTT,CASSPERGHEKLFF,-,TRBJ1-4,TRBV18,-
TGTGCCAGCAGCACCCCAGGGGGCCCCTCCTACGAGCAGTACTTC,CASSTPGGPSYEQYF,TRBD1,TRBJ2-7,TRBV28,-
TGCAGTCCCTTCCAGGATACGCAGTATTTT,CSPFQDTQYF,-,TRBJ2-3,TRBV20-1,-
TGCAGCGTCTACAGACAGGAAAACACTGAAGCTTTCTTT,CSVYRQENTEAFF,-,TRBJ1-1,TRBV29-1,once
TGTGCCAGCAGCCCCCGGACGAGGGGTCAGCCCCAGCATTTT,CASSPRTRGQPQHF,-,TRBJ1-5,TRBV5-8,-
TGTGCCAGCAGTTGGACGGGGCAGGATACGCAGTATTTT,CASSWTGQDTQYF,-,TRBJ2-3,TRBV6-6,-
TGTGCCAGCAGTTTATCTGGACAGGGCTCCTACAATGAGCAGTTCTTC,CASSLSGQGSYNEQFF,TRBD1,TRBJ2-1,TRBV28,-